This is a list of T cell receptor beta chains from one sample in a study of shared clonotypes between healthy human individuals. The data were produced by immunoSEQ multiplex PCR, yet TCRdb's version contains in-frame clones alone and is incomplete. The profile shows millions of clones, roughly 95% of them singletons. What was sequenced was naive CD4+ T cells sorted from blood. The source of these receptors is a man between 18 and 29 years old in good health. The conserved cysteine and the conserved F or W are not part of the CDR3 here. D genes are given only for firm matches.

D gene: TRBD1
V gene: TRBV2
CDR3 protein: ASSRIETGGGEKLF

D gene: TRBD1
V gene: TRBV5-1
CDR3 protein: ASSQGGQGVLRNTIY

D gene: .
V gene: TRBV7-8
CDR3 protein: ASSTGVLSNQPQH

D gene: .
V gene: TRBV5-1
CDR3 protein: ASSLRTANSGNTIY

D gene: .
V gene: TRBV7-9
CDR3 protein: ASSKLGGAATNEKLF

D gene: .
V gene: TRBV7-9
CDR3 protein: ASSPDSISSYEQY

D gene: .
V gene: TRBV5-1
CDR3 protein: ASSLASPSTDTQY

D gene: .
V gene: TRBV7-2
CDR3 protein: ASSLADQPQH

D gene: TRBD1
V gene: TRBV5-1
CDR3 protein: ASSLGVIGQGYEQY

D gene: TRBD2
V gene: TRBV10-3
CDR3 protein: AISEGLAGENEQY

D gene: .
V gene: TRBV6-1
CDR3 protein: ASGTGGTQY

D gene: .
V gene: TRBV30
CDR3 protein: AWSVSRRNTEAF

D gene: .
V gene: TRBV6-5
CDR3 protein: ASSYSEVNTEAF

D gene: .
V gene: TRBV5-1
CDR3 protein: ASSLAVIGSSADTQY

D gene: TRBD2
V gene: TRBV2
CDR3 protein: ASTATSGRFDEQF

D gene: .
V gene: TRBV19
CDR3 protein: ATGSGYT

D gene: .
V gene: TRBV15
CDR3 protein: ATSREPQSSYNEQF

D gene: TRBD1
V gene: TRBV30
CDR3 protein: ARVDRGNEKLF

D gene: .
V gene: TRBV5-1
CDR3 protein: ASGAGPGQAYEQY

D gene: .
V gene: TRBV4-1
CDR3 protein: ASSQEEADTGQPQH

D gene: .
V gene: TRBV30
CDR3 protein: AWSSAGVTYGYT

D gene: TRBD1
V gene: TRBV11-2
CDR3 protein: ASSLDLQGAGTDTQY